This record concerns one TCR beta chain sequence. Which antigen it targets is not known. Per-nucleotide qualities are absent, and no much larger clonotype sits a single base away. The CDR3 regions of human TCRbeta chains were analyzed by immunosequencing. Concerning the study's data processing: Repertoire TCRs were matched against a reference library of SARS-CoV-2-specific TCRs generated with the MIRA antigen-specificity platform. Breadth meant the fraction of unique TCRs that were SARS-CoV-2-associated, whereas depth meant the fraction of total T cells that were SARS-CoV-2-associated. Using the MIRA data, each spike-specific TCR was mapped to the spike region that the TCR reacts to and placed in a CD4 or CD8 class. Log10-transformed breadth and depth values were compared by one-way ANOVA with Sidak's multiple comparisons tests. TCRdb took this table from immuneACCESS and kept in-frame rearrangements with V and J called. Such tables lack part of the clones; where checked against another copy, unresolved V genes explain under half of the gap, and the rest is unexplained. The DNA gave D and trimming, while V, J and clone size come from that table. The sample table contains about 100,000 clones; only one count was recorded for 87% of them. The top ten clonotypes cover 3.3% of the sample.

This sample's time point label indicates: baseline before first vaccination. The vaccinee samples were drawn from two UK trials, COV001 and COV002, one of which was a single-blind randomized controlled phase 2/3 trial testing AZD1222 (ChAdOx1 nCoV-19) in healthy adults. For TCRbeta chain sequencing, PBMC samples were collected from trial participants at day 0 and at day 28 after the second dose. The record originates from a study of T cell responses to AZD1222 COVID-19 vaccine (dated by TCRdb to the early 2020s). For the study in its entirety: AZD1222 recipients with second doses at about 4 weeks or about 12 weeks were pooled, because spike-specific TCR depth and breadth did not differ between schedules. TCR sequencing covered over 230 trial participants: about 210 given two doses of AZD1222 and about 26 given two doses of MenACWY control vaccine. Trial participants were enrolled into age subgroups of 18-55, 56-69 and 70-plus years, which contained around 150, 29 and 61 TCR-sequenced participants, respectively.

On the study overall, not on this receptor specifically: CD4 TCRs associated with the vaccine covered the entire spike protein, and the dominant responses were in regions 160-218 and 743-854. Spike-specific TCR breadth and depth rose significantly after two AZD1222 doses compared with day 0 and with MenACWY recipients. Most participants were white British and females outnumbered males, and the authors suggested that clonal diversity may have been underestimated. Because no day 14 peak-response samples were available, the repertoires could be characterized only after the peak T cell response. Epitopes outside the regions mutated in the B.1.351 and B.1.1.7 variants were reportedly recognized by nearly half of the unique spike-specific TCRs. The 56-69-year group was small, and its depth increase did not reach significance, likely because of low power. Conclusions about previously exposed vaccinees are limited because only six or seven AZD1222 recipients were SARS-CoV-2 seropositive at baseline.

From the germline V gene, CDR1 is SGHTA and CDR2 is FQGTGA. V and J lose 3 bases and 3 bases, and a span of 9 bases separates them. The cysteine opens and the phenylalanine closes a CDR3 of 14 amino acids. Just CDR3 DNA is preserved here, 42 bases in frame from base 1. This clonotype originated in an adult in good health. This chain joins TRBV7-3 to TRBJ1-3; the best D guess is TRBD1, with 5 bases matching. Specimen: peripheral blood, collected on day 0 of AZD1222 vaccination. The DNA sequence is as follows: TGTGCCAGCAGCTTGGCAGGGCGTGGAAACACCATATATTTT. This encodes CASSLAGRGNTIYF.